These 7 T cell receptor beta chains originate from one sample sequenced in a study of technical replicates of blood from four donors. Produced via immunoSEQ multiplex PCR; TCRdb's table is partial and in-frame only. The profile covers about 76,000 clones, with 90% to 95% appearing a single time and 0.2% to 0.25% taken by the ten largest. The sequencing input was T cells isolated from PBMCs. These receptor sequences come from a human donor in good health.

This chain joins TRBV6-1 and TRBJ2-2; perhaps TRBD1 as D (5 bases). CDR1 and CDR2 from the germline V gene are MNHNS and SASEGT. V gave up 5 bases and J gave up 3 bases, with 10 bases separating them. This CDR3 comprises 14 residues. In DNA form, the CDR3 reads TGTGCCAGCAGTAGACAGACCTACACCGGGGAGCTGTTTTTT. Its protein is CASSRQTYTGELFF.

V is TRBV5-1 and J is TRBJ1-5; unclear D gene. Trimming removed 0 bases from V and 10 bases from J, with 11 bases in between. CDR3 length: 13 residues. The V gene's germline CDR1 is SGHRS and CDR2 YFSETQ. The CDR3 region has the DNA TGCGCCAGCAGCTTGGCAGGAGGAAACCCCCAGCATTTT. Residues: CASSLAGGNPQHF.

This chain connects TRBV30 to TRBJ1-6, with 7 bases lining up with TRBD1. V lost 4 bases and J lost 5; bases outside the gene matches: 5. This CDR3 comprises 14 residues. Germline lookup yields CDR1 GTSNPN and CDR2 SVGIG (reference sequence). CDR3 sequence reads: CAWTPTGNNSPLHF. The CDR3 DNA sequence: TGTGCCTGGACACCGACAGGGAATAATTCACCCCTCCACTTT. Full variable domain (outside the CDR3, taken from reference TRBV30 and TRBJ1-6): SQTIHQWPATLVQPVGSPLSLECTVEGTSNPNLYWYRQAAGRGLQLLFYSVGIGQISSEVPQNLSASRPQDRQFILSSKKLLLSDSGFYLCAWTPTGNNSPLHFGNGTRLTVT.

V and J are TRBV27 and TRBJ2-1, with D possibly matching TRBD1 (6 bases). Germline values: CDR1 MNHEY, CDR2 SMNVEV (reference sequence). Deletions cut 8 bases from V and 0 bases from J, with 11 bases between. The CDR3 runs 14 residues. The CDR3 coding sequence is TGTGCCAGCGGACAGAGTAGCTCCTACAATGAGCAGTTCTTC. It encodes CASGQSSSYNEQFF.

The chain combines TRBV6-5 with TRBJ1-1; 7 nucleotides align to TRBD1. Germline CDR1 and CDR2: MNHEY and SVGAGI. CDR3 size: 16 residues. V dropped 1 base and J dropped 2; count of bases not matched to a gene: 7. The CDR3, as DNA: TGTGCCAGCAGTTACTGGAGTGGGACAGCTAACACTGAAGCTTTCTTT. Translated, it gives CASSYWSGTANTEAFF.

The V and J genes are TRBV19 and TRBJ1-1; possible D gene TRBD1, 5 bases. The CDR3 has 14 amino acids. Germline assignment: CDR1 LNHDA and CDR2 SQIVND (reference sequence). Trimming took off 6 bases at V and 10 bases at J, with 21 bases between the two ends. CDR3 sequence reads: CASSHPPGGPAAFF. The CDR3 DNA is TGTGCCAGTAGCCATCCCCCCGGGGGACCAGCAGCTTTCTTT.

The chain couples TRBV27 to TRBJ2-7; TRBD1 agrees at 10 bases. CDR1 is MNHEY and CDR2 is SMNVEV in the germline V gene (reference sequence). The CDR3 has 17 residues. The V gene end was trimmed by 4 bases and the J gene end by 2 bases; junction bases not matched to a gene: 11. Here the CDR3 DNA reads TGTGCCAGCAGTTCGACAGGGGGCAGCCTTTTCACCTACGAGCAGTACTTC. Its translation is CASSSTGGSLFTYEQYF.